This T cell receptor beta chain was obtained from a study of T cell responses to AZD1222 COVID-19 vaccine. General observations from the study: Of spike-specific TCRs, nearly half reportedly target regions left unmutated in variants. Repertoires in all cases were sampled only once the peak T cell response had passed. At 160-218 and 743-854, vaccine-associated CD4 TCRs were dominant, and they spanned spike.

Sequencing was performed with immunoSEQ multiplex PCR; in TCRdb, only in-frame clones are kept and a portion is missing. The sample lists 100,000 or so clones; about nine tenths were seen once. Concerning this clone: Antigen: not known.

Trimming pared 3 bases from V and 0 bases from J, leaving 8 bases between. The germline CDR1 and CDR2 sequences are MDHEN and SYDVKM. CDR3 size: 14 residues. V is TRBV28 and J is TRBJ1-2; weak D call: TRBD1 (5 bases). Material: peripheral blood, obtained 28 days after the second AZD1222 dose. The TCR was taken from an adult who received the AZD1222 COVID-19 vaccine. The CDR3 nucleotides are TGTGCCAGCAGTTTCTCCAGGGCTAACTATGGCTACACCTTC. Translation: CASSFSRANYGYTF.